This T cell receptor beta chain is drawn from a study of early T cells in non-severe SARS-CoV-2 infection. Study details: The sequenced material was bulk RNA from unsorted whole blood, and its chains were unpaired. Study-wide points: Anti-spike CD8 responses were favored in VDJdb matching, and private and CD4 specificities were missed.

The CDR3 runs to 15 residues. The germline gives CDR1 SQVTM, CDR2 ANQGSEA. Trimming took 2 bases from V and 15 from J, leaving 26 bases between them. This clonotype was observed a handful of times. The antigen is not known. cDNA molecules, individually, were tagged with unique molecular identifiers. One entry per CDR3 protein results from TCRdb running MiXCR on the 5' RACE reads. The table shows tens of thousands of distinct CDR3 sequences, with roughly an eighth occurring only once. The TCR comes from an adult who was a healthcare worker with PCR-confirmed SARS-CoV-2 infection or an uninfected control (not recorded which). V is TRBV29-1 and J is TRBJ2-1, with TRBD2 as a possible D gene (6 bases). The sequencing sample was made of whole blood. This CDR3 reads CSVERSPGLDGKRFF. In DNA form, the CDR3 reads TGCAGCGTTGAACGGAGCCCGGGACTCGACGGAAAGAGGTTCTTC.